This T cell receptor (beta chain) is drawn from a study of blood T cell repertoires in COVID-19. The assay was immunoSEQ multiplex PCR, and TCRdb's table has in-frame clones only and misses some. The data show under 200,000 clones, roughly four fifths seen once. Symptom resolution, clearance, or two negative PCRs marked the recovered donors of Cohort 3. This clone was seen just once. The sample taken for sequencing was PBMCs or T cells enriched from blood (not recorded which). This TCR derives from a man aged 50 to 59 who had recovered from COVID-19.

The CDR3 sequence: CASSSSRGDYNEQFF. Here the CDR3 DNA reads TGTGCCAGCAGCTCCAGCAGGGGGGACTACAATGAGCAGTTCTTC. The chain has TRBV5-6 and TRBJ2-1; D perhaps matches TRBD1 (7 bases). Looked up from germline, CDR1 is SGHDT and CDR2 is YYEEEE. This CDR3 is 15 amino acids long. The V gene lost 3 bases and the J gene lost 3 bases, with 13 bases spanning the gap.